The clone carrying this T cell receptor beta chain was counted once. The source of the sample is a study of cytomegalovirus exposure and HLA in healthy donors. Generated by immunoSEQ multiplex PCR, the TCRdb table keeps only in-frame clones and is missing some. The sample has just under 75,000 clones, just under 95% seen once. The ends lost 5 bases at V and 5 bases at J; junction bases unmatched: 15. Germline V gene lookup returns CDR1 PRHDT and CDR2 FYEKMQ (reference sequence). The CDR3 is made up of 18 amino acids. The sequence was obtained from a woman between 18 and 29 years old in good health and CMV-seropositive. The V gene is TRBV13, the J gene TRBJ2-3, with 11 bases aligning to TRBD2. The sequencing sample was made of PBMCs. CDR3 in amino acids: CASSLNDLLAGARDTQYF. The CDR3 nucleotides are TGTGCCAGCAGCCTGAACGATCTACTAGCGGGAGCTAGAGATACGCAGTATTTT.